This T cell receptor beta chain was sequenced during a study of control samples from healthy donors and cancer patients. The CDR3 is 17 amino acids. Germline V gives CDR1 ENHRY, CDR2 SYGVKD. V dropped 3 bases and J dropped 5; count of bases not matched to a gene: 8. Only in-frame clones appear in the TCRdb table, and some are missing; sequencing was by immunoSEQ multiplex PCR. The repertoire includes 75,000 to 90,000 clones, 89% of them detected once, and roughly a tenth sits in the top ten. Input material: PBMCs. V usage is TRBV10-3 and J usage is TRBJ1-6, with 9 bases identical to TRBD1. The clonotype comes from a woman aged 45-59 years with colorectal cancer. CDR3 protein: CAISEPKGTGNNSPLHF. In DNA form, the CDR3 reads TGTGCCATCAGTGAACCCAAGGGGACAGGGAATAATTCACCCCTCCACTTT.